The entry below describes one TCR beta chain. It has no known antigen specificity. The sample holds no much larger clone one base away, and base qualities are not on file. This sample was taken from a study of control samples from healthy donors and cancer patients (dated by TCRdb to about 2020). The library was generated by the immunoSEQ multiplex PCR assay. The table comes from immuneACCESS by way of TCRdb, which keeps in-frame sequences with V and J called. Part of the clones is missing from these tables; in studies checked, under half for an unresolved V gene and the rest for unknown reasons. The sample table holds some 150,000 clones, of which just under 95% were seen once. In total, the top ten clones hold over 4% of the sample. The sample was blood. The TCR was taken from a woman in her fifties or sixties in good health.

The CDR3 in this case is CASSDAADTQYF. The nucleotide sequence is given as TGTGCCAGCAGTGACGCCGCAGATACGCAGTATTTT. Recombination joined TRBV6-4 with TRBJ2-3, with no D gene named confidently. V gives up 2 bases and J gives up 4 bases, and the segment between their germline ends measures 4 bases. From the cysteine through the phenylalanine, the CDR3 covers 12 amino acids. Only the CDR3 part of the read is kept: 36 bases, read in frame from the first base. CDR1 and CDR2 (MRHNA, SNTAGT) derive from the germline V gene.